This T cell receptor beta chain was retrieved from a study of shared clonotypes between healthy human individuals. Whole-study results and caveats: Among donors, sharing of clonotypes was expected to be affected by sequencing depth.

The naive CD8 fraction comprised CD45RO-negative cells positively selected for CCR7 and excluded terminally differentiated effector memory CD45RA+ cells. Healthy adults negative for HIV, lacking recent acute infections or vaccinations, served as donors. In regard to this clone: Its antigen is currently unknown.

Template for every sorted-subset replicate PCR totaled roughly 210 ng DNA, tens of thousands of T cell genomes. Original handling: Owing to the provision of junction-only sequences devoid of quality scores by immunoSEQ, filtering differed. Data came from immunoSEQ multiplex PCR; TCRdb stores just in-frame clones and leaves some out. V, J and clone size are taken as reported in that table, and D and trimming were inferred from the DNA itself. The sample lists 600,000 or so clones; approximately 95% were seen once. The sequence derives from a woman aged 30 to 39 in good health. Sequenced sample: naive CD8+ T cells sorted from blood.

In DNA, the CDR3 is TGCGCCAGCAGCTTGACAGACTCCTACGAGCAGTACTTC. It translates to CASSLTDSYEQYF. The chain recombines TRBV5-1 with TRBJ2-7; D not certain. V lost 1 base to trimming and J lost 0 bases, with 5 bases between them. This CDR3 has 13 residues. In germline, CDR1 is SGHRS, CDR2 YFSETQ.